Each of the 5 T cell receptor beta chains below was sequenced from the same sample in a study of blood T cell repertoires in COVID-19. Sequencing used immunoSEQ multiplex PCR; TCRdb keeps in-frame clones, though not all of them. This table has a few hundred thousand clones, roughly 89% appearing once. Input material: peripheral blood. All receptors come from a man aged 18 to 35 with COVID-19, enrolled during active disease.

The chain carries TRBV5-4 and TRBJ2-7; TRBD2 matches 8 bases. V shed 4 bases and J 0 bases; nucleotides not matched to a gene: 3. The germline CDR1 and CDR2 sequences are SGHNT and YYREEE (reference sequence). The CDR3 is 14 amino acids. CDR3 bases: TGTGCCAGCAGCACGGGAGGGAGCTCCTACGAGCAGTACTTC. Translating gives CASSTGGSSYEQYF.

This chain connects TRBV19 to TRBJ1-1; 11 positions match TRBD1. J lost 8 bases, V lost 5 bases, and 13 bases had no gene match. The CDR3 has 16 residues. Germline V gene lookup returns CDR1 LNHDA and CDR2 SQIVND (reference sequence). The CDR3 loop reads CASSLRFRTGGAEAFF. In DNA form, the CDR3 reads TGTGCCAGTAGTCTGAGGTTCCGGACAGGGGGCGCAGAAGCTTTCTTT.

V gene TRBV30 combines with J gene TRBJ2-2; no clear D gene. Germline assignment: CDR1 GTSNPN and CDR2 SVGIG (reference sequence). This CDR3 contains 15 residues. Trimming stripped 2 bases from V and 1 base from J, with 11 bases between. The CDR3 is CAWSTRPGNTGELFF. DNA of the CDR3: TGTGCCTGGAGTACCCGGCCAGGGAACACCGGGGAGCTGTTTTTT.

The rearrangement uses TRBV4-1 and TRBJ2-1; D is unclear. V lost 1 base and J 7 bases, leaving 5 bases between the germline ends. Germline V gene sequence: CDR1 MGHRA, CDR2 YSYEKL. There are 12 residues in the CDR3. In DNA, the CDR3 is TGCGCCAGCAGCCAAGCAGGAAATGAGCAGTTCTTC. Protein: CASSQAGNEQFF.

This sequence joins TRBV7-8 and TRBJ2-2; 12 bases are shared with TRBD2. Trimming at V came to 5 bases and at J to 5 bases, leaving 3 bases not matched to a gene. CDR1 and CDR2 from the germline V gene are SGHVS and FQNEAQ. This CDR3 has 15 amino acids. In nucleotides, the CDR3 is TGTGCCAGCAGCCGAGGACTAGCGGGGACCGGGGAGCTGTTTTTT. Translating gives CASSRGLAGTGELFF.